This passage covers 14 T cell receptor beta chains from one sample sequenced in a study of T-cell reconstitution after alpha-beta-depleted transplantation in children. For TCRbeta, the library was prepared with unique molecular identifiers. One entry per CDR3 protein results from TCRdb running MiXCR on the PCR reads. The repertoire holds around 450,000 distinct CDR3 sequences, with about 45% as singletons. The source was PBMCs, collected before TCRalphabeta/CD19-depleted stem cell transplant. The receptors were sampled from a girl aged 2 to 9 with aplastic anemia, due to receive a stem cell transplant.

V gene TRBV7-2 combines with J gene TRBJ2-5; D gene ambiguous. Germline V CDR1 and CDR2: SGHTA, FQGNSA. This CDR3 spans 14 amino acids. The V gene lost 4 bases and the J gene lost 0 bases, with 9 bases spanning the gap. The CDR3 loop reads CASSSLEYQETQYF. CDR3 sequence (DNA): TGTGCCAGCAGCTCCCTAGAGTACCAAGAGACCCAGTACTTC.

This clonotype was observed many times. The chain recombines TRBV20-1 with TRBJ1-1; TRBD1 is a possible D gene (6 bases). Germline loops: CDR1 DFQATT, CDR2 SNEGSKA (reference sequence). The CDR3 is 14 residues long. Trimming stripped 2 bases from V and 4 bases from J, with 14 bases between. The CDR3 sequence is CSARQTGYGTEAFF. DNA for the CDR3: TGCAGTGCTAGACAAACAGGGTATGGCACTGAAGCTTTCTTT.

The table lists this clonotype with a few counts. J is TRBJ1-2 and V is TRBV6-5, with D perhaps matching TRBD1 (6 bases). V was trimmed by 4 bases and J by 5 bases, leaving 11 bases between them. The CDR3 is 13 amino acids. Germline CDR1 reads MNHEY; CDR2 reads SVGAGI. This CDR3 reads CASSFGQTYGYTF. The CDR3 DNA reads as TGTGCCAGCAGTTTTGGACAGACATATGGCTACACCTTC.

This clonotype has a count of ten or more. The V call is TRBV12-3 or TRBV12-4, the J call TRBJ2-3; no reliable D call. This CDR3 has 15 residues. Trimming pared 7 bases from V and 4 bases from J, leaving 18 bases between. In DNA form, the CDR3 reads TGTGCCAGCACCAAGAGACTTTCCCCGGCAGATACGCAGTATTTT. The encoded protein is CASTKRLSPADTQYF.

This clonotype has just a few counts. The chain recombines TRBV29-1 with TRBJ1-3; 7 bases are shared with TRBD1. The ends lost 4 bases at V and 2 bases at J; junction bases unmatched: 2. The CDR3 has 13 amino acids. Germline V CDR1 and CDR2: SQVTM, ANQGSEA. CDR3 residues: CSVATGPGNTIYF. The CDR3, as DNA: TGCAGCGTTGCGACAGGGCCTGGAAACACCATATATTTT.

This clonotype showed up just a few times. V and J are TRBV7-2 and TRBJ1-2; no firm D call. Trimming removed 5 bases from V and 8 bases from J, with 9 bases in between. Germline V lookup: CDR1 SGHTA, CDR2 FQGNSA. The CDR3 spans 11 residues. For the CDR3, the DNA is TGTGCCAGCAGCCAAAGTAGGGGCTACACCTTC. Its protein is CASSQSRGYTF. The variable domain in full, completed from reference TRBV7-2 and TRBJ1-2, reads GAGVSQSPSNKVTEKGKDVELRCDPISGHTALYWYRQSLGQGLEFLIYFQGNSAPDKSGLPSDRFSAERTGGSVSTLTIQRTQQEDSAVYLCASSQSRGYTFGSGTRLTVV.

The rearrangement joins TRBV28 to TRBJ2-3, with D possibly being TRBD1 (5 bases). The CDR3 runs to 12 residues. V was clipped by 10 bases and J by 4 bases, with 12 bases between them. Per germline, CDR1 MDHEN and CDR2 SYDVKM. CDR3 sequence (DNA): TGTGCCACCAGGGTAAGGCCAGATACGCAGTATTTT. Translated: CATRVRPDTQYF.

This chain joins TRBV6-5 and TRBJ2-3; D is uncertain. This CDR3 spans 13 amino acids. The V end was cut by 0 bases, the J end by 6 bases, with 7 bases between. Per germline, CDR1 MNHEY and CDR2 SVGAGI. The CDR3 DNA reads as TGTGCCAGCAGTTACTCGGGTGCGGATACGCAGTATTTT. This sequence encodes CASSYSGADTQYF.

This clonotype was recorded a few times. The chain is built from TRBV12-3 or TRBV12-4 and TRBJ1-6; 7 bases match TRBD1. The CDR3 consists of 14 residues. The V segment lost 5 bases and the J segment 7 bases; nucleotides outside the gene matches: 5. The chain's CDR3 is CASSDRVTNSPLHF. CDR3 nucleotide sequence: TGTGCCAGCAGTGACAGGGTAACGAATTCACCCCTCCACTTT.

This clonotype appeared many times. The rearrangement uses TRBV7-9 and TRBJ2-1; a possible D gene is TRBD2 (5 bases). Trimming removed 1 base at V and 2 bases at J, with 12 bases between. This CDR3 spans 16 amino acids. From germline, CDR1 is SEHNR and CDR2 FQNEAQ (reference sequence). CDR3 DNA sequence: TGTGCCAGCAGCTTAGTAACTGGGAGTCCCTACAATGAGCAGTTCTTC. Its translation: CASSLVTGSPYNEQFF.

V is TRBV5-1 and J is TRBJ2-2; unclear D gene. Germline assignment: CDR1 SGHRS and CDR2 YFSETQ. This CDR3 contains 13 residues. Trimming shortened V by 7 bases and J by 4 bases, and 11 bases separated the two germline ends. The CDR3 region is CASRWEFTGELFF. Here the CDR3 DNA reads TGCGCCAGCCGGTGGGAATTCACCGGGGAGCTGTTTTTT.

This clonotype was seen many times. The rearrangement links TRBV7-2 to TRBJ2-3; possibly TRBD2 for D (6 bases). The germline CDR1 and CDR2 sequences are SGHTA and FQGNSA. V was pared by 5 bases and J by 1 base, with 13 bases between. CDR3 length: 15 residues. The CDR3 region is CASSQGGIGTDTQYF. In DNA, the CDR3 is TGTGCCAGCAGCCAGGGAGGAATTGGCACAGATACGCAGTATTTT.

The chain employs TRBV7-2 and TRBJ2-3; TRBD2 is a possible D gene (5 bases). The germline V and J ends were trimmed by 5 bases and 1 base, with 10 bases remaining between them. In germline, CDR1 is SGHTA, CDR2 FQGNSA. The CDR3 totals 14 residues. CDR3 coding DNA: TGTGCCAGCAGCACAGACGGGGGCACAGATACGCAGTATTTT. Translation gives CASSTDGGTDTQYF.

This clonotype was observed a handful of times. V is TRBV12-3 or TRBV12-4 and J is TRBJ2-4, with 9 bases identical to TRBD1. V trimming: 5 bases; J trimming: 3 bases; junction bases outside the gene matches: 5. The CDR3 runs 15 residues. CDR3 amino acids: CASSPGTGSKNIQYF. CDR3 coding DNA: TGTGCCAGCAGTCCCGGGACAGGGAGCAAAAACATTCAGTACTTC.